Listed below are T cell receptor beta chains from one sample, sequenced in a study of shared clonotypes between healthy human individuals. Only in-frame clones appear in the TCRdb table, and some are missing; sequencing was by immunoSEQ multiplex PCR. The sample has about 2.1 million clones; just over 90% are singletons. The specimen was naive CD8+ T cells from PBMCs. Source of these receptors: a man aged 18 to 30 in good health. Some clones in this sample may be carry-over from other donors' samples. The CDR3 runs from the conserved cysteine through the conserved F or W. D genes are given only for firm matches. Only some rows state a clone size, as once, few, many or a class for expanded clones.

clone size,V gene,J gene,D gene,CDR3 protein,CDR3 DNA
.,TRBV11-2,TRBJ2-1,.,CASSLVRFSEQFF,TGTGCCAGCAGCTTAGTCCGGTTCAGTGAGCAGTTCTTC
.,TRBV5-1,TRBJ2-2,.,CASSLGPWRNTGELFF,TGCGCCAGCAGCTTGGGACCCTGGAGAAACACCGGGGAGCTGTTTTTT
.,TRBV28,TRBJ2-3,.,CASSLRPVVADTQYF,TGTGCCAGCAGTTTAAGGCCGGTGGTGGCAGATACGCAGTATTTT
once,TRBV9,TRBJ2-5,.,CASSVGFSGETQYF,TGTGCCAGCAGCGTAGGCTTTAGCGGTGAGACCCAGTACTTC
.,TRBV7-9,TRBJ2-1,TRBD2,CASSMGLAGLDNEQFF,TGTGCCAGCAGCATGGGACTAGCGGGATTAGACAATGAGCAGTTCTTC
.,TRBV6-5,TRBJ2-5,.,CASRSYGTQYF,TGTGCCAGCAGGTCGTATGGGACCCAGTACTTC
.,TRBV7-2,TRBJ2-7,.,CASRASRGDSYEQYF,TGTGCCAGCAGAGCCTCAAGGGGGGACTCCTACGAGCAGTACTTC
.,TRBV10-3,TRBJ2-7,.,CAISEQGSPYPKNYEQYF,TGTGCCATCAGTGAACAGGGCAGTCCATACCCGAAAAACTACGAGCAGTACTTC
.,TRBV28,TRBJ1-5,.,CATETQEDQPQHF,TGTGCCACCGAAACTCAGGAGGATCAGCCCCAGCATTTT
.,TRBV28,TRBJ1-4,TRBD1,CASSIGQAGKLFF,TGTGCCAGCAGTATTGGACAGGCCGGAAAACTGTTTTTT
.,TRBV5-1,TRBJ2-1,.,CASSLGTVGYNEQFF,TGCGCCAGCAGCTTGGGGACAGTAGGCTACAATGAGCAGTTCTTC
.,TRBV9,TRBJ2-7,.,CASSVGANDYEQYF,TGTGCCAGCAGCGTAGGGGCTAATGATTACGAGCAGTACTTC
.,TRBV5-5,TRBJ2-7,.,CASSLGGPTYEQYF,TGTGCCAGCAGCTTGGGGGGACCAACCTACGAGCAGTACTTC
.,TRBV4-3,TRBJ1-2,.,CASSQEIGQNYGYTF,TGCGCCAGCAGCCAAGAGATCGGACAGAACTATGGCTACACCTTC
.,TRBV27,TRBJ2-7,TRBD1,CASSPPGTGGDEQYF,TGTGCCAGCAGCCCCCCCGGGACAGGGGGGGACGAGCAGTACTTC
.,TRBV29-1,TRBJ2-1,TRBD2,CSVSGGRAYNEQFF,TGCAGCGTTTCAGGCGGGAGAGCCTACAATGAGCAGTTCTTC
once,TRBV29-1,TRBJ2-1,TRBD2,CSVFRTSGYNEQFF,TGCAGCGTTTTTAGGACTAGCGGTTACAATGAGCAGTTCTTC
.,TRBV7-6,TRBJ2-7,TRBD1,CASSLAGTGIYEQYF,TGTGCCAGCAGCTTAGCGGGGACAGGGATTTACGAGCAGTACTTC
.,TRBV6-5,TRBJ1-2,.,CASSYGGSYGYTF,TGTGCCAGCAGTTACGGAGGCTCCTATGGCTACACCTTC
.,TRBV6-6,TRBJ2-5,TRBD1,CASSDRVYQETQYF,TGTGCCAGCAGCGACAGGGTTTACCAAGAGACCCAGTACTTC
.,TRBV5-1,TRBJ1-2,.,CASRGPAGLNYGYTF,TGCGCCAGCAGGGGTCCTGCGGGTTTAAACTATGGCTACACCTTC
.,TRBV7-6,TRBJ2-7,.,CASSLGRGRGYEQYF,TGTGCCAGCAGCTTAGGTCGGGGGCGCGGATACGAGCAGTACTTC
.,TRBV9,TRBJ2-1,.,CASSAYDYNEQFF,TGTGCCAGCAGCGCCTACGATTACAATGAGCAGTTCTTC
.,TRBV29-1,TRBJ2-2,TRBD1,CSVPPGQGSGELFF,TGCAGCGTTCCGCCGGGACAGGGGTCCGGGGAGCTGTTTTTT
.,TRBV7-9,TRBJ2-3,TRBD2,CASSLLAGVRDTQYF,TGTGCCAGCAGCCTACTAGCGGGAGTGAGAGATACGCAGTATTTT
.,TRBV27,TRBJ2-7,TRBD2,CASSFSMGGRAPYEQYF,TGTGCCAGCAGTTTCAGTATGGGCGGGAGGGCCCCCTACGAGCAGTACTTC
.,TRBV10-2,TRBJ2-2,.,CASSDIDSPGELFF,TGCGCCAGCAGTGATATAGACTCCCCCGGGGAGCTGTTTTTT
.,TRBV5-6,TRBJ1-5,.,CASSLMGQPQHF,TGTGCCAGCAGCTTGATGGGTCAGCCCCAGCATTTT
.,TRBV9,TRBJ2-6,.,CASSLDPSGANVLTF,TGTGCCAGCAGCTTGGACCCTTCTGGGGCCAACGTCCTGACTTTC
.,TRBV11-1,TRBJ2-6,.,CASSSGSWGANVLTF,TGTGCCAGCAGCTCAGGGTCTTGGGGGGCCAACGTCCTGACTTTC
.,TRBV15,TRBJ2-3,TRBD1,CATSPTGEDTQYF,TGTGCCACCAGCCCGACAGGGGAGGATACGCAGTATTTT
.,TRBV7-9,TRBJ2-7,TRBD1,CASSSPGTGSLYEQYF,TGTGCCAGCAGCAGTCCCGGGACAGGTTCACTCTACGAGCAGTACTTC
.,TRBV11-1,TRBJ2-7,.,CASSLPGLDYEQYF,TGTGCCAGCAGCTTACCCGGACTTGACTACGAGCAGTACTTC
.,TRBV27,TRBJ1-1,TRBD1,CASSTLFDRVHTEAFF,TGTGCCAGCAGTACCCTTTTCGACAGGGTACACACTGAAGCTTTCTTT
.,TRBV13,TRBJ2-7,.,CASSLPRGLPDYEQYF,TGTGCCAGCAGCCTCCCGAGGGGGTTACCCGACTACGAGCAGTACTTC
.,TRBV4-1,TRBJ2-7,.,CASSQVQGLLEQYF,TGCGCCAGCAGCCAAGTACAGGGTCTTTTGGAGCAGTACTTC
.,TRBV4-2,TRBJ2-7,.,CASSPRGLEQYF,TGTGCCAGCAGCCCCAGGGGACTTGAGCAGTACTTC
.,TRBV5-4,TRBJ1-2,.,CASSLAATEATGGYTF,TGTGCCAGCAGCTTGGCCGCTACAGAAGCGACCGGTGGCTACACCTTC
.,TRBV5-1,TRBJ2-7,.,CASSLIDRTLGEQYF,TGCGCCAGCAGCTTGATTGATCGCACCCTTGGAGAGCAGTACTTC
.,TRBV7-9,TRBJ2-1,.,CASSRGGGVYNEQFF,TGTGCCAGCAGCCGTGGGGGCGGAGTCTACAATGAGCAGTTCTTC
.,TRBV27,TRBJ2-3,.,CASSLRVARTDTQYF,TGTGCCAGCAGTCTCCGGGTCGCCCGCACAGATACGCAGTATTTT
.,TRBV15,TRBJ2-2,.,CATTGYTGELFF,TGTGCCACCACGGGGTACACCGGGGAGCTGTTTTTT
.,TRBV4-3,TRBJ1-4,.,CASSLVLVELRDATNEKLFF,TGCGCCAGCAGCCTGGTTCTTGTAGAGCTACGAGATGCAACTAATGAAAAACTGTTTTTT
.,TRBV11-2,TRBJ2-7,.,CASSLGNSYEQYF,TGTGCCAGCAGCTTAGGGAACAGCTACGAGCAGTACTTC
.,TRBV10-3,TRBJ2-1,TRBD2,CAISGLAGPPGNEQFF,TGTGCCATCAGTGGTTTAGCGGGTCCCCCTGGGAATGAGCAGTTCTTC
.,TRBV5-5,TRBJ2-7,TRBD1,CASSSGDRYYEQYF,TGTGCCAGCAGCTCAGGGGACAGATACTACGAGCAGTACTTC
.,TRBV28,TRBJ2-2,.,CASSLGSGELFF,TGTGCCAGCAGTTTGGGGTCCGGGGAGCTGTTTTTT
once,TRBV28,TRBJ2-4,.,CASAMLAKNIQYF,TGTGCCAGCGCGATGCTAGCCAAAAACATTCAGTACTTC